This T cell receptor (beta chain) was profiled in a study of blood T cell repertoires in COVID-19. Overall study: The cDNA or gDNA used as material had been derived from T cells, B-cell-depleted T cells, or PBMCs.

V dropped 4 bases and J dropped 2; count of bases not matched to a gene: 6. The germline gives CDR1 MGHRA, CDR2 YSYEKL. The CDR3 is 17 amino acids. Authors' methods: Estimation of nucleated cell counts was performed using reference gene primer amplification. This table comes from immunoSEQ multiplex PCR, and its TCRdb copy is limited to in-frame clones, with some not included. The DNA was the basis for D and trimming; V, J and clone size are from that table. In the table there are under 45,000 clones, around 87% of which are singletons. This clone was counted a single time. This sequence originates from a woman older than 75 in a cohort sampled during active or convalescent COVID-19. Sequencing used peripheral blood. The chain joins TRBV4-1 to TRBJ2-7; 15 bases are a match to TRBD2. The CDR3 is CASSPGTSGRSPYEQYF. The CDR3 nucleotides read TGCGCCAGCAGCCCGGGGACTAGCGGGAGGTCCCCCTACGAGCAGTACTTC.